A selection of T cell receptor beta chains follows, all from one sample in a study of T-cell reconstitution after alpha-beta-depleted transplantation in children. TCRdb itself ran the PCR reads through MiXCR, one entry per CDR3 protein. The table shows about 260,000 distinct CDR3 sequences, with under 9.5% occurring only once. The sample was PBMCs, mostly from graft donor cells, taken 180 days after TCRalphabeta/CD19-depleted stem cell transplant. The receptors were gathered from a male patient between 10 and 17 years old who had a stem cell transplant for acute lymphoblastic leukemia, so the T cells may come from the graft donor. Both conserved end residues are part of each CDR3. The D gene is left open where the match is weak. The size entry is marked missing in some rows and otherwise reads once, few, many or a size class.

J: TRBJ1-2; D: .; V: TRBV2; length: 15; size: many; CDR3: CASSGTVGTYYGYTF; DNA: TGTGCCAGCAGTGGGACAGTGGGGACCTACTATGGCTACACCTTC
J: TRBJ1-1; D: .; V: TRBV5-1; length: 14; size: many; CDR3: CASSLTGKNTEAFF; DNA: TGCGCCAGCAGCTTGACAGGAAAGAACACTGAAGCTTTCTTT
J: TRBJ2-5; D: .; V: TRBV7-7; length: 14; size: .; CDR3: CASSFTGSGETQYF; DNA: TGTGCCAGCAGCTTTACAGGGTCGGGGGAGACCCAGTACTTC
J: TRBJ1-6; D: .; V: TRBV7-9; length: 15; size: many; CDR3: CASTPQSSYNSPLHF; DNA: TGTGCCAGCACCCCACAAAGCTCCTATAATTCACCCCTCCACTTT
J: TRBJ2-2; D: .; V: TRBV4-2; length: 16; size: many; CDR3: CASSQDPVANTGELFF; DNA: TGTGCCAGCAGCCAAGACCCAGTCGCGAACACCGGGGAGCTGTTTTTT
J: TRBJ2-3; D: TRBD2; V: TRBV12-3/TRBV12-4; length: 15; size: many; CDR3: CASSVTGGSTDTQYF; DNA: TGTGCCAGCAGCGTCACGGGGGGATCCACAGATACGCAGTATTTT
J: TRBJ2-2; D: .; V: TRBV3-1; length: 11; size: many; CDR3: CASSLQGELFF; DNA: TGTGCCAGCAGCCTACAGGGGGAGCTGTTTTTT
J: TRBJ2-1; D: TRBD2; V: TRBV29-1; length: 15; size: many; CDR3: CSAWLLAGGSNEQFF; DNA: TGCAGCGCCTGGCTACTAGCGGGGGGAAGCAATGAGCAGTTCTTC
J: TRBJ2-5; D: TRBD2; V: TRBV6-5; length: 15; size: .; CDR3: CASSYGSREGETQYF; DNA: TGTGCCAGCAGTTACGGCTCCAGGGAGGGAGAGACCCAGTACTTC
J: TRBJ2-7; D: TRBD2; V: TRBV9; length: 13; size: many; CDR3: CASSVSSGDEQYF; DNA: TGTGCCAGCAGCGTGAGTAGCGGGGACGAGCAGTACTTC
J: TRBJ2-7; D: TRBD1; V: TRBV19; length: 13; size: many; CDR3: CASRSGTGHEQYF; DNA: TGTGCCAGTAGATCCGGGACAGGGCACGAGCAGTACTTC
J: TRBJ1-3; D: .; V: TRBV24-1; length: 15; size: many; CDR3: CATSDYPSSGNTIYF; DNA: TGTGCCACCAGTGATTATCCGAGCTCTGGAAACACCATATATTTT
J: TRBJ2-2; D: .; V: TRBV18; length: 14; size: many; CDR3: CASSPGYDTGELFF; DNA: TGTGCCAGCTCACCGGGCTACGACACCGGGGAGCTGTTTTTT
J: TRBJ1-2; D: .; V: TRBV12-3/TRBV12-4; length: 14; size: many; CDR3: CASSGLRDRYGYTF; DNA: TGTGCCAGCAGTGGCCTGAGGGACCGTTATGGCTACACCTTC
J: TRBJ1-3; D: .; V: TRBV25-1; length: 15; size: many; CDR3: CASSESGFSGNTIYF; DNA: TGTGCCAGCAGTGAATCCGGGTTCTCTGGAAACACCATATATTTT
J: TRBJ1-5; D: .; V: TRBV12-3/TRBV12-4; length: 12; size: many; CDR3: CASSSAGRPQHF; DNA: TGTGCCAGCAGTTCAGCCGGGCGGCCCCAGCATTTT
J: TRBJ1-5; D: .; V: TRBV12-3/TRBV12-4; length: 16; size: many; CDR3: CASSFGTAYSNQPQHF; DNA: TGTGCCAGCAGTTTTGGGACCGCTTATAGCAATCAGCCCCAGCATTTT
J: TRBJ2-7; D: TRBD2; V: TRBV5-5; length: 14; size: many; CDR3: CASSLRTSVYEQYF; DNA: TGTGCCAGCAGCTTGAGGACTAGCGTCTACGAGCAGTACTTC
J: TRBJ2-5; D: TRBD1; V: TRBV28; length: 13; size: many; CDR3: CASTGQGWETQYF; DNA: TGTGCCAGCACGGGACAGGGCTGGGAGACCCAGTACTTC
J: TRBJ2-7; D: .; V: TRBV7-9; length: 11; size: many; CDR3: CASSLNHEQYF; DNA: TGTGCCAGCAGCTTAAACCACGAGCAGTACTTC
J: TRBJ2-7; D: .; V: TRBV20-1; length: 12; size: many; CDR3: CSALGGSYEQYF; DNA: TGCAGTGCGCTAGGGGGGTCCTACGAGCAGTACTTC
J: TRBJ2-3; D: .; V: TRBV7-7; length: 13; size: few; CDR3: CASSLLTGDTQYF; DNA: TGTGCCAGCAGCTTATTAACAGGAGATACGCAGTATTTT
J: TRBJ1-5; D: .; V: TRBV20-1; length: 15; size: many; CDR3: CSARDRGSPNQPQHF; DNA: TGCAGTGCTAGAGATCGGGGGTCCCCCAATCAGCCCCAGCATTTT
J: TRBJ1-5; D: .; V: TRBV5-1; length: 15; size: many; CDR3: CASSLNSQGNQPQHF; DNA: TGCGCCAGCAGCTTAAACTCACAAGGCAATCAGCCCCAGCATTTT
J: TRBJ1-6; D: .; V: TRBV6-2/TRBV6-3; length: 16; size: .; CDR3: CASSSATSSYNSPLHF; DNA: TGTGCCAGCAGTTCCGCGACCTCCTCCTATAATTCACCCCTCCACTTT
J: TRBJ2-2; D: .; V: TRBV6-2/TRBV6-3; length: 15; size: many; CDR3: CASTHLRDTTGELFF; DNA: TGTGCCAGCACCCACCTGAGGGACACCACCGGGGAGCTGTTTTTT
J: TRBJ2-3; D: .; V: TRBV11-2; length: 15; size: few; CDR3: CASSPRLISTDTQYF; DNA: TGTGCCAGCAGCCCGAGACTTATTAGCACAGATACGCAGTATTTT
J: TRBJ1-2; D: .; V: TRBV7-9; length: 14; size: many; CDR3: CASSLGDWDYGYTF; DNA: TGTGCCAGCAGCTTAGGGGACTGGGACTATGGCTACACCTTC
J: TRBJ2-5; D: TRBD1; V: TRBV5-1; length: 17; size: many; CDR3: CASSLDRSTGVQETQYF; DNA: TGCGCCAGCAGCTTAGACCGCTCGACAGGGGTACAAGAGACCCAGTACTTC
J: TRBJ1-1; D: .; V: TRBV7-2; length: 14; size: many; CDR3: CASSLGGRGREAFF; DNA: TGTGCCAGCAGCTTAGGAGGGAGGGGACGTGAAGCTTTCTTT
J: TRBJ2-6; D: TRBD1; V: TRBV11-1; length: 18; size: many; CDR3: CASSLAGQGASGANVLTF; DNA: TGTGCCAGCAGCTTAGCGGGACAGGGGGCGTCTGGGGCCAACGTCCTGACTTTC
J: TRBJ1-5; D: TRBD1; V: TRBV12-3/TRBV12-4; length: 16; size: many; CDR3: CASSLYGTGGNQPQHF; DNA: TGTGCCAGCAGTTTGTATGGGACAGGGGGCAATCAGCCCCAGCATTTT
J: TRBJ1-1; D: .; V: TRBV5-1; length: 14; size: many; CDR3: CASSPVTGDTEAFF; DNA: TGCGCCAGCAGCCCCGTGACGGGGGACACTGAAGCTTTCTTT
J: TRBJ1-5; D: TRBD1; V: TRBV6-5; length: 19; size: many; CDR3: CASSYLIVYPGQGNQPQHF; DNA: TGTGCCAGCAGTTACCTGATCGTATACCCCGGACAGGGGAATCAGCCCCAGCATTTT
J: TRBJ2-1; D: TRBD1; V: TRBV5-1; length: 14; size: many; CDR3: CASSARTGGGEQFF; DNA: TGCGCCAGCAGCGCCCGGACAGGGGGCGGTGAGCAGTTCTTC
J: TRBJ2-5; D: .; V: TRBV29-1; length: 10; size: many; CDR3: CSGRGETQYF; DNA: TGCAGCGGGAGAGGAGAGACCCAGTACTTC
J: TRBJ2-7; D: TRBD1; V: TRBV20-1; length: 13; size: many; CDR3: CSAIGQGAHEQYF; DNA: TGCAGTGCGATCGGACAGGGGGCCCACGAGCAGTACTTC
J: TRBJ2-2; D: .; V: TRBV7-6; length: 17; size: many; CDR3: CASSPQTGRGFTGELFF; DNA: TGTGCCAGCAGCCCACAAACAGGGAGGGGATTCACCGGGGAGCTGTTTTTT
J: TRBJ1-5; D: TRBD1; V: TRBV11-2; length: 16; size: many; CDR3: CASSLGDSFGNQPQHF; DNA: TGTGCCAGCAGCTTAGGGGACAGCTTTGGCAATCAGCCCCAGCATTTT
J: TRBJ2-5; D: .; V: TRBV5-1; length: 12; size: many; CDR3: CASSWAAETQYF; DNA: TGCGCCAGCAGCTGGGCCGCAGAGACCCAGTACTTC
J: TRBJ2-7; D: TRBD2; V: TRBV7-9; length: 16; size: many; CDR3: CASSSSGAPRSYEQYF; DNA: TGTGCCAGCAGCAGTAGCGGGGCCCCGCGCTCCTACGAGCAGTACTTC
J: TRBJ2-2; D: .; V: TRBV7-2; length: 14; size: many; CDR3: CASSLWEDTGELFF; DNA: TGTGCCAGCAGCTTGTGGGAGGACACCGGGGAGCTGTTTTTT
J: TRBJ2-1; D: TRBD2; V: TRBV28; length: 17; size: many; CDR3: CASSLTASGSISDEQFF; DNA: TGTGCCAGCAGTTTGACGGCTAGCGGGAGCATCAGCGATGAGCAGTTCTTC
J: TRBJ2-3; D: .; V: TRBV10-3; length: 12; size: many; CDR3: CAIRGGTDTQYF; DNA: TGTGCCATCAGGGGTGGAACAGATACGCAGTATTTT
J: TRBJ2-7; D: .; V: TRBV6-5; length: 15; size: many; CDR3: CASSYGQSSSYEQYF; DNA: TGTGCCAGCAGTTACGGACAGTCTAGCTCCTACGAGCAGTACTTC
J: TRBJ2-4; D: .; V: TRBV4-1; length: 15; size: many; CDR3: CASSQSPPQGNIQYF; DNA: TGCGCCAGCAGCCAATCTCCCCCCCAGGGGAACATTCAGTACTTC
J: TRBJ2-7; D: TRBD1; V: TRBV7-2; length: 16; size: many; CDR3: CASSFSQGAPAYEQYF; DNA: TGTGCCAGCAGCTTCTCACAGGGGGCCCCAGCCTACGAGCAGTACTTC
J: TRBJ2-1; D: TRBD2; V: TRBV19; length: 12; size: many; CDR3: CASTGGYNEQFF; DNA: TGTGCCTCAACGGGGGGTTACAATGAGCAGTTCTTC
J: TRBJ1-2; D: .; V: TRBV20-1; length: 13; size: many; CDR3: CSANPGQRYGYTF; DNA: TGCAGTGCTAACCCAGGACAGCGATATGGCTACACCTTC
J: TRBJ1-2; D: TRBD1; V: TRBV6-5; length: 14; size: many; CDR3: CASSPQGDSWGYTF; DNA: TGTGCCAGCAGTCCCCAGGGGGACAGCTGGGGCTACACCTTC
J: TRBJ1-1; D: .; V: TRBV7-9; length: 15; size: many; CDR3: CASSEWGFMGAEAFF; DNA: TGTGCCAGCAGCGAGTGGGGTTTCATGGGGGCTGAAGCTTTCTTT
J: TRBJ2-5; D: .; V: TRBV6-5; length: 15; size: .; CDR3: CASSYGPPQRETQYF; DNA: TGTGCCAGCAGTTACGGACCACCCCAGCGAGAGACCCAGTACTTC